This T cell receptor beta chain was identified during a study of blood T cell repertoires in COVID-19. CDR1 is WNHNN and CDR2 is SYGVQD in the germline V gene (reference sequence). The length of the CDR3 is 15 residues. V lost 2 bases, J lost 6 bases, and 7 bases stayed unmatched. In the original analysis: By means of reference gene primer amplification, nucleated cell counts were estimated. Using immunoSEQ multiplex PCR, the repertoire was profiled, and TCRdb retains in-frame clones only, with some absent. V and J calls plus clone size are reproduced from that table; the DNA served to infer D and trimming. The profile shows 150,000 to 180,000 clones, about four fifths of them singletons.

This sequence joins TRBV10-1 and TRBJ2-5, with TRBD2 matching 9 bases. The material sequenced was peripheral blood. This receptor was identified in a woman aged 60-75 years with acute or convalescent COVID-19. The CDR3 DNA reads TGCGCCAGCAGTGAGAGCCTAGCGGGGTATCAGACCCAGTACTTC. Protein sequence: CASSESLAGYQTQYF.